The 24 T cell receptor beta chains below were found in one sample sequenced in a study of blood T cell repertoires in COVID-19. Sequencing was performed with immunoSEQ multiplex PCR; in TCRdb, only in-frame clones are kept and a portion is missing. The table shows approximately 200,000 clones, with 65% to 85% occurring only once. The specimen was peripheral blood. These receptors all come from a woman of 80 years or more with acute or convalescent COVID-19.

This rearrangement joins TRBV13 to TRBJ2-2, with TRBD2 as a possible D gene (5 bases). This CDR3 has 14 amino acids. The V end lost 6 bases, the J end lost 4 bases, and 12 bases lay between the germline ends. Germline CDR1 reads PRHDT; CDR2 reads FYEKMQ (reference sequence). The CDR3 DNA is TGTGCCAGCAGGGGAGTTTTGGGCACCGGGGAGCTGTTTTTT. Its protein product is CASRGVLGTGELFF.

This clone has just a few counts. The chain employs TRBV10-3 and TRBJ2-3; TRBD1 aligns across 7 bases. The CDR3 length is 17 residues. V dropped 2 bases and J dropped 0; count of bases not matched to a gene: 8. Germline CDR1 is ENHRY and CDR2 is SYGVKD. The CDR3 sequence is CAISELPGQRSTDTQYF. The CDR3 coding sequence is TGTGCCATCAGTGAGCTTCCGGGACAGCGGAGCACAGATACGCAGTATTTT.

This clone was seen just once. The V gene is TRBV18, the J gene TRBJ1-2; the match to TRBD1 covers 7 bases. The length of the CDR3 is 15 residues. Germline trimming cut 2 bases from V and 4 bases from J; bases unmatched to any gene: 7. CDR1 is KGHSH and CDR2 is LQKENI in the germline V gene. CDR3 region: CASSPGPGQLYGYTF. The CDR3 DNA sequence: TGTGCCAGCTCACCAGGACCGGGACAGCTCTATGGCTACACCTTC.

The chain has TRBV7-8 and TRBJ2-1; possible D gene TRBD1, 6 bases. Deletions cut 0 bases from V and 4 bases from J, with 22 bases between. The germline V gene has CDR1 SGHVS and CDR2 FQNEAQ. This CDR3 spans 19 amino acids. As DNA, the CDR3 is TGTGCCAGCAGCTTAGCTAGCTATGGTGTGGGGGCTGGGTACAATGAGCAGTTCTTC. This gives the protein CASSLASYGVGAGYNEQFF. Full variable domain (remainder filled in from reference TRBV7-8 and TRBJ2-1): GAGVSQSPRYKVAKRGQDVALRCDPISGHVSLFWYQQALGQGPEFLTYFQNEAQLDKSGLPSDRFFAERPEGSVSTLKIQRTQQEDSAVYLCASSLASYGVGAGYNEQFFGPGTRLTVL.

The chain uses TRBV5-4 and TRBJ1-3; 10 bases are shared with TRBD1. Germline V gene lookup returns CDR1 SGHNT and CDR2 YYREEE (reference sequence). V lost 3 bases and J lost 0; bases outside the gene matches: 3. This CDR3 spans 16 amino acids. CDR3 loop: CASSWGQGNSGNTIYF. DNA of the CDR3: TGTGCCAGCAGCTGGGGACAGGGGAACTCTGGAAACACCATATATTTT.

This clone has only one observation. This specimen includes other DNA sequences encoding the same CDR3. This rearrangement joins TRBV18 to TRBJ2-1, with a possible D match to TRBD2 (6 bases). Trimming removed 3 bases at V and 6 bases at J, with 9 bases between. The CDR3 has 13 residues. Germline CDR1 reads KGHSH; CDR2 reads LQKENI. The CDR3 region is CASSPGLLNEQFF. The CDR3 DNA sequence: TGTGCCAGCTCACCGGGACTCCTCAATGAGCAGTTCTTC.

V gene TRBV6-1 combines with J gene TRBJ2-5; 7 bases line up with TRBD1. The V gene end was trimmed by 5 bases and the J gene end by 2 bases; junction bases not matched to a gene: 5. The CDR3 sequence is 14 residues long. The germline gives CDR1 MNHNS, CDR2 SASEGT. The CDR3 nucleotides read TGTGCCAGCAGTCTAGGGACAGAGCAAGAGACCCAGTACTTC. Its translation: CASSLGTEQETQYF.

This chain uses TRBV11-2 with TRBJ2-3, with 10 nucleotides matching TRBD2. With 5 bases clipped from V and 0 bases from J, the junction kept 5 bases outside the gene matches. The CDR3 length is 16 residues. Germline V CDR1 and CDR2: SGHAT, FQNNGV. This CDR3 reads CASSLTSGPSTDTQYF. CDR3 nucleotides: TGTGCCAGCAGCCTGACTAGCGGGCCGAGCACAGATACGCAGTATTTT.

This clone was detected only a few times. The genes are TRBV21-1 and TRBJ2-7; the table's D call TRBD1 went unverified against the DNA. TRBV21-1 is a pseudogene. The CDR3 is 15 amino acids. The CDR3: CASKTGRSHSYEQYF. DNA for the CDR3: TGTGCCAGCAAGACAGGGAGGTCCCATTCCTACGAGCAGTACTTC.

The CDR3 sequence: CASGPSSGSETQYF. CDR3 nucleotides: TGTGCTAGTGGACCCTCTAGCGGGAGCGAGACCCAGTACTTC. V gene TRBV12-5 combines with J gene TRBJ2-5; 10 bases fit TRBD2. There are 14 residues in the CDR3. J gave up 5 bases and V 6 bases, and 6 bases lay outside the gene matches. Per germline, CDR1 LGHNT and CDR2 FRNRAP.

The CDR3 DNA reads as TGTGCCAGCAGCTGGCGGACTAGTGCTGAGCAGTTCTTC. Translation: CASSWRTSAEQFF. This chain connects TRBV7-2 to TRBJ2-1; 7 bases are a match to TRBD2. Germline V lookup: CDR1 SGHTA, CDR2 FQGNSA. V trimming: 4 bases; J trimming: 9 bases; junction bases outside the gene matches: 6. The length of the CDR3 is 13 residues.

CDR3 in DNA: TGTGCCAGCAGCCCCGGGACAGGGCAAGAGACCCAGTACTTC. This translates into CASSPGTGQETQYF. The J gene is TRBJ2-5, the V gene TRBV6-5; 9 bases are a match to TRBD1. V shed 6 bases and J 2 bases; nucleotides not matched to a gene: 4. This CDR3 spans 14 amino acids. Germline lookup yields CDR1 MNHEY and CDR2 SVGAGI.

This chain uses TRBV10-3 with TRBJ1-6, with 8 bases aligning to TRBD1. The CDR3 covers 14 residues. CDR1 and CDR2 from the germline V gene are ENHRY and SYGVKD. The trim removed 2 bases at V and 7 bases at J, leaving 1 base unmatched. Written as DNA, the CDR3 is TGTGCCATCAGTGAGGGACAGGGAAATTCACCCCTCCACTTT. This gives the protein CAISEGQGNSPLHF.

The DNA of the CDR3 is TGTGCCAGCAGCTCTAAGAGGCTGAATGAAAAACTGTTTTTT. Residues: CASSSKRLNEKLFF. The V gene is TRBV7-2, the J gene TRBJ1-4; unclear D gene. This CDR3 has 14 residues. Trimming took 4 bases from V and 5 from J, leaving 11 bases between them. Germline CDR1 is SGHTA and CDR2 is FQGNSA. Variable domain in full (rest from reference TRBV7-2 and TRBJ1-4): GAGVSQSPSNKVTEKGKDVELRCDPISGHTALYWYRQSLGQGLEFLIYFQGNSAPDKSGLPSDRFSAERTGGSVSTLTIQRTQQEDSAVYLCASSSKRLNEKLFFGSGTQLSVL.

The chain combines TRBV19 with TRBJ2-5; 11 nucleotides line up with TRBD1. The ends lost 6 bases at V and 5 bases at J; junction bases unmatched: 8. The CDR3 totals 15 residues. Germline V lookup: CDR1 LNHDA, CDR2 SQIVND (reference sequence). In DNA, the CDR3 is TGTGCCAGTAGAGCATGGACAGGGGGCAGGGAGACCCAGTACTTC. Amino acid sequence: CASRAWTGGRETQYF.

V is TRBV11-3 and J is TRBJ1-1; D is unresolved. V was trimmed by 7 bases and J by 4 bases, leaving 16 bases between them. The CDR3 is made up of 14 amino acids. Germline values: CDR1 SGHNT, CDR2 YENEEA. CDR3 amino acids: CASTPLEGGTEAFF. The DNA of the CDR3 is TGTGCCAGCACCCCTCTTGAGGGAGGCACTGAAGCTTTCTTT.

DNA of the CDR3: TGTGCCATCAGTGAGGGACGGGGGACCAACCAAGAGACCCAGTACTTC. Its protein is CAISEGRGTNQETQYF. The rearrangement joins TRBV10-3 to TRBJ2-5; a weak D match, TRBD2 (6 bases). The V and J ends lost 2 bases and 0 bases respectively, with 13 bases between them. The CDR3 has 16 residues. Per the germline V gene, CDR1 is ENHRY and CDR2 is SYGVKD.

V and J are TRBV28 and TRBJ2-2; D gene ambiguous. The CDR3 extends over 15 amino acids. Trimming shortened V by 3 bases and J by 6 bases, and 14 bases separated the two germline ends. Germline CDR1 MDHEN, CDR2 SYDVKM. This chain's CDR3 is CASSFLRSLPGELFF. CDR3 in DNA: TGTGCCAGCAGTTTCCTGAGATCCCTGCCCGGGGAGCTGTTTTTT.

This chain links TRBV27 with TRBJ2-3, with 10 bases that match TRBD2. The V gene's germline CDR1 is MNHEY and CDR2 SMNVEV (reference sequence). The CDR3 is 14 residues long. V lost 10 bases to trimming and J lost 0 bases; unmatched junction nucleotides: 4. In DNA, the CDR3 is TGTGCCACCTCACTAGCGGGAAGCACAGATACGCAGTATTTT. Translating gives CATSLAGSTDTQYF.

J is TRBJ2-1 and V is TRBV5-1; TRBD2 matches at 8 bases. Germline-derived CDR1 and CDR2 are SGHRS and YFSETQ. This CDR3 spans 15 amino acids. V lost 1 base and J lost 4; bases outside the gene matches: 4. For the CDR3, the DNA is TGCGCCAGCAGCTTGCCCGGGGGGGCATACAATGAGCAGTTCTTC. Translation gives CASSLPGGAYNEQFF.

The chain joins TRBV12-3 or TRBV12-4 to TRBJ1-3; maybe TRBD1 (6 bases). The CDR3 has 13 amino acids. Trimming pared 1 base from V and 7 bases from J, leaving 8 bases between. As DNA, the CDR3 is TGTGCCAGCAGTTTAGGCCAGGGGAACACCATATATTTT. This translates into CASSLGQGNTIYF.

The rearrangement links TRBV9 to TRBJ2-5; TRBD2 aligns across 8 bases. CDR3 length: 18 residues. V lost 5 bases to trimming and J lost 0 bases; unmatched junction nucleotides: 15. Germline assignment: CDR1 SGDLS and CDR2 YYNGEE. CDR3 nucleotide sequence: TGTGCCAGCAGTGAGGGCGTGGTTAGCGGGACGTACCAAGAGACCCAGTACTTC. This codes for CASSEGVVSGTYQETQYF.

This clone was recorded a few times. The CDR3, as DNA: TGCGCCAGCAGTGCTTCCGGGACTCGAGGCACCTACGAGCAGTACTTC. This translates into CASSASGTRGTYEQYF. The V gene is TRBV10-1, the J gene TRBJ2-7; perhaps TRBD2 as D (6 bases). With 4 bases removed from V and 2 bases from J, the gap between germline ends came to 18 bases. CDR1 is WNHNN, CDR2 SYGVQD, per germline (reference sequence). The CDR3 runs to 16 residues.

J is TRBJ2-3 and V is TRBV4-2, with D perhaps TRBD2 (6 bases). Per germline, CDR1 LGHNA and CDR2 YNFKEQ. V was shortened by 1 base and J by 0 bases, with 11 bases between the two germline ends. The CDR3 is made up of 16 amino acids. This CDR3 reads CASSQGSGSSTDTQYF. CDR3 DNA sequence: TGTGCCAGCAGCCAAGGTAGCGGTTCTAGCACAGATACGCAGTATTTT.